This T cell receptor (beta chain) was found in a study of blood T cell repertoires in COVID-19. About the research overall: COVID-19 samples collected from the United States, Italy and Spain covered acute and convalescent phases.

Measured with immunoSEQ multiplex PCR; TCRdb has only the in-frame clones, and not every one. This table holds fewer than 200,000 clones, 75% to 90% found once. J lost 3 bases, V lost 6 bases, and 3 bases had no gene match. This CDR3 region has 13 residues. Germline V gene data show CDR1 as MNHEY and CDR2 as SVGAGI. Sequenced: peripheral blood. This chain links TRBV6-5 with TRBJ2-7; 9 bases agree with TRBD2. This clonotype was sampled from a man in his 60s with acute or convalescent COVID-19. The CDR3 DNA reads TGTGCCAGCAGCATTAGCGGGAGCTACGAGCAGTACTTC. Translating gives CASSISGSYEQYF.